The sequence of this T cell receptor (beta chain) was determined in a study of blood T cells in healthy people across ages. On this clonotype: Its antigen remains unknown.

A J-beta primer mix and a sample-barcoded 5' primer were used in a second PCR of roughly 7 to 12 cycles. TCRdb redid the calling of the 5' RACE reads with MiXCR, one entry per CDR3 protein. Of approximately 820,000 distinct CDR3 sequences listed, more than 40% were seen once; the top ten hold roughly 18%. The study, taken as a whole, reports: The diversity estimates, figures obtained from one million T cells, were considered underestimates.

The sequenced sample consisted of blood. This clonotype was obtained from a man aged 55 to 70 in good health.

Here the CDR3 DNA reads TGCGCCAGCAGCCAAATGCTCCTGGGAGTAGCGGACCCCTCCTACAATGAGCAGTTCTTC. This gives the protein CASSQMLLGVADPSYNEQFF. This sequence joins TRBV4-1 and TRBJ2-1; D may be TRBD2 (6 bases). In germline, CDR1 is MGHRA, CDR2 YSYEKL. CDR3 length: 20 amino acids. V was cut by 2 bases and J by 0 bases, with 23 bases left in between.